This T cell receptor beta chain was sequenced in a study of T cell responses to AZD1222 COVID-19 vaccine (dated by TCRdb to the early 2020s). About the investigation overall: AZD1222 recipients with second doses at about 4 weeks or about 12 weeks were pooled, because spike-specific TCR depth and breadth did not differ between schedules. TCR sequencing covered roughly 230 trial participants: 200 to 220 given two doses of AZD1222 and 26 given two doses of MenACWY control vaccine. Trial participants were enrolled by age into 18-55, 56-69 and 70-plus year subgroups, with approximately 150, 30 and 60 TCR-sequenced participants respectively. The investigation overall reported the following: In the small 56-69-year group, the increase in depth fell short of significance, most likely because of low power. Conclusions about previously exposed vaccinees are limited because only six or seven AZD1222 recipients were SARS-CoV-2 seropositive at baseline. Because no samples from the day 14 peak response were available, repertoires could be characterized only after the peak T cell response. Vaccine-associated CD4 TCRs spanned the whole spike protein, with dominant responses in regions 160-218 and 743-854. Most participants were white British and females outnumbered males, and the authors suggested that clonal diversity may have been underestimated. After two AZD1222 doses, both the breadth and the depth of spike-specific TCRs were significantly higher than at day 0 and than in MenACWY recipients. Epitopes outside the regions mutated in the B.1.351 and B.1.1.7 variants were reportedly recognized by nearly half of the unique spike-specific TCRs.

Read against the paper, the sample's time point label means: baseline before first vaccination. Vaccinee samples came from UK trials COV001 and COV002, including a single-blind randomized controlled phase 2/3 trial of AZD1222 (ChAdOx1 nCoV-19) in healthy adults. For TCRbeta chain sequencing, PBMC samples were collected from trial participants at day 0 and at day 28 after the second dose. The CDR3 regions of human TCRbeta chains were subjected to immunosequencing. The published analysis was carried out like this. Repertoire TCRs were matched against a reference library of SARS-CoV-2-specific TCRs generated with the MIRA antigen-specificity platform. Breadth meant the fraction of unique TCRs that were SARS-CoV-2-associated, whereas depth meant the fraction of total T cells that were SARS-CoV-2-associated. Using the MIRA data, each spike-specific TCR was mapped to the spike region that the TCR reacts to and placed in a CD4 or CD8 class. Log10-transformed breadth and depth values were compared by one-way ANOVA with Sidak's multiple comparisons tests. The clones in this table, taken by TCRdb from immuneACCESS, are in-frame only. Not every clone is retained; where verified, under half of the shortfall comes from an unresolved V gene, and the cause of the rest is unknown. V, J and clone size reflect that table, while D and trimming were determined from the DNA. Recorded for this sample are 80,000 to 130,000 clones; 87% of them occurred a single time. In total, the top ten clones hold 3.3% of the sample.

This clone has only one observation. No cognate antigen has been identified for it. Base qualities were left out, and no much larger clone turns up one base away. Including the terminal cysteine and phenylalanine, the CDR3 comprises 13 residues. Only the CDR3 portion is preserved as DNA: 39 bases, with reading frame beginning at the first base. The CDR1 and CDR2 encoded by the germline V gene are KGHSH and LQKENI. The junction carries 6 bases between V and J, which are trimmed by 1 base and 3 bases respectively. Recombination connected TRBV18 to TRBJ1-2, with TRBD1 as a weak D call on 6 bases. The sample here was peripheral blood, taken on day 0 of AZD1222 vaccination. The clonotype comes from an adult in good health. Read as DNA, the sequence is TGTGCCAGCTCACCACGACAGGACTATGGCTACACCTTC. It translates as CASSPRQDYGYTF.